This T cell receptor (beta chain) was identified in a study of shared clonotypes between healthy human individuals. The CDR3 has 16 residues. Trimming removed 5 bases from V and 5 bases from J; junction bases left unmatched: 8. Germline CDR1 SGHAT, CDR2 FQNNGV. For every subset, genomic DNA was evenly distributed across several immunoSEQ plates. Only in-frame clones appear in the TCRdb table, and some are missing; sequencing was by immunoSEQ multiplex PCR. Of about 2.1 million clones listed, 93% are singletons. CD45RO-negative, CCR7-selected cells formed the naive CD8 fraction, which excluded terminally differentiated effector memory CD45RA+ cells.

Input material: naive CD8+ T cells from PBMCs. The TCR comes from a man between 18 and 35 years old in good health. Some clones in this sample may be carry-over from other donors' samples. The gene calls are TRBV11-2 and TRBJ2-1, with TRBD2 identical over 11 bases. The CDR3 region is CASSPRSGRANNEQFF. The CDR3 DNA follows: TGTGCCAGCAGCCCCCGTAGCGGGAGGGCCAACAATGAGCAGTTCTTC.